This entry concerns a single T cell receptor (beta chain). Its antigen is currently unknown. Treatment of any kind had been given to no patient before thyroid surgery. V lost 4 bases to trimming and J lost 8 bases; unmatched junction nucleotides: 12. Germline V CDR1 and CDR2: SNHLY, FYNNEI. The CDR3 has 15 residues. This entry comes from a study of metastatic and nonmetastatic thyroid tumors. Turning to the study itself: From malignant and benign thyroid patients, repertoires in blood and in tumor or nodule tissue were compared. Study-level results: Versus benign nodules, malignant thyroid tumors reportedly had significantly higher TCR beta diversity, in blood and tumor.

Study processing details: For papillary thyroid cancer, a distant-metastasis classifier was constructed from CDR3 differences observed across clinicopathological groups. TCRdb reanalyzed the PCR reads with MiXCR. These V and J calls derive from TCRdb rather than the authors' analysis. The sample includes about 35,000 clones, 25% to 30% of them seen just once. The sequenced sample consisted of blood. The clonotype originates from a female donor with papillary thyroid cancer or a benign thyroid nodule (not recorded which). Some clones in this sample may be carry-over from other donors' samples. The genes are TRBV2 and TRBJ2-5; 8 bases match TRBD2. The CDR3 protein is CASSGGGRTSDTQYF. In nucleotides, the CDR3 is TGTGCCAGCAGTGGGGGCGGGAGGACCTCGGATACCCAGTACTTC.